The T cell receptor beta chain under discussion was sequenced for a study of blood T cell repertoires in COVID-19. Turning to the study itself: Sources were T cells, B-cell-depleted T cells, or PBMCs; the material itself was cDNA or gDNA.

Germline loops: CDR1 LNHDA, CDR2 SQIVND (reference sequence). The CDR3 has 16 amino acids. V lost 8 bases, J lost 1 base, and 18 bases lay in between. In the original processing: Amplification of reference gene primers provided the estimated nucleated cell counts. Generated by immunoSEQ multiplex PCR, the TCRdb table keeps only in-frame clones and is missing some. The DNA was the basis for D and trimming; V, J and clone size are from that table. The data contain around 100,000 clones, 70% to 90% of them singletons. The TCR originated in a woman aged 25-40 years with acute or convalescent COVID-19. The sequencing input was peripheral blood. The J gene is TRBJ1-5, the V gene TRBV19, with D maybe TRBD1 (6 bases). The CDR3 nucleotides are TGTGCCAGTGGGGGCCTTCCGGGACAAAGCAATCAGCCCCAGCATTTT. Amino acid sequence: CASGGLPGQSNQPQHF. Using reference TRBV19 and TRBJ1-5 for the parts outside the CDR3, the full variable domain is DGGITQSPKYLFRKEGQNVTLSCEQNLNHDAMYWYRQDPGQGLRLIYYSQIVNDFQKGDIAEGYSVSREKKESFPLTVTSAQKNPTAFYLCASGGLPGQSNQPQHFGDGTRLSIL.